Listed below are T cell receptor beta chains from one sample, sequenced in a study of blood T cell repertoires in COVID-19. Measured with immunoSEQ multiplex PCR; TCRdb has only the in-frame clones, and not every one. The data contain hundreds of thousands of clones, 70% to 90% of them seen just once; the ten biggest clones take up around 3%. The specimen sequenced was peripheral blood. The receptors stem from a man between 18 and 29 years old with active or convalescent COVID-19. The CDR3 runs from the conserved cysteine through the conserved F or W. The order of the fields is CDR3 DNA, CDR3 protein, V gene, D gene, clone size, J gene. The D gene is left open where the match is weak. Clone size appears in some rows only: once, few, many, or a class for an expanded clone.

TGTGCCAGCTCACCTTTACTAGCGGGAGGGGAGCAGTTCTTC,CASSPLLAGGEQFF,TRBV18,TRBD2,few,TRBJ2-1
TGTGCCAGCAGCGACCAAACCGGGACAGGGAATGAGCAGTTCTTC,CASSDQTGTGNEQFF,TRBV9,TRBD1,NA,TRBJ2-1
TGTGCCAGCAGTGGTGGGGCTGCTTTTGGACTAGCGGGATTTGAGCAGTTCTTC,CASSGGAAFGLAGFEQFF,TRBV25-1,TRBD2,NA,TRBJ2-1
TGTGCCAGCAGCTCACTAACCTACAATGAGCAGTTCTTC,CASSSLTYNEQFF,TRBV7-2,NA,once,TRBJ2-1
TGCGCCAGCAGTTACCGGACAGGGTCCTACGAGCAGTACTTC,CASSYRTGSYEQYF,TRBV10-1,TRBD1,once,TRBJ2-7
TGCAGTGCTAGTGCCGGGACTTCTACCTCACCCCTCCACTTT,CSASAGTSTSPLHF,TRBV20-1,NA,NA,TRBJ1-6
TGCGCCAGCAGCCAAGGGACAGGGGTAGATACGCAGTATTTT,CASSQGTGVDTQYF,TRBV5-1,TRBD1,NA,TRBJ2-3
TGTGCCATCTCAGAGGGTGCGGGACAGGGGAGCTACGAGCAGTACTTC,CAISEGAGQGSYEQYF,TRBV10-3,TRBD1,NA,TRBJ2-7
TGTGCCAGCAGTTACCCGGGACAAAAGGGATTGGGCTACACCTTC,CASSYPGQKGLGYTF,TRBV6-2/TRBV6-3,NA,NA,TRBJ1-2
TGTGCCAGTAGTATTCAGGGTACCTACAATGAGCAGTTCTTC,CASSIQGTYNEQFF,TRBV19,NA,NA,TRBJ2-1
TGTGCCAGCAGCCTGGACTATTACACCGGGGAGCTGTTTTTT,CASSLDYYTGELFF,TRBV11-2,NA,NA,TRBJ2-2
TGCAGTGCCCGACAGGGTCAGACCCAGTACTTC,CSARQGQTQYF,TRBV20-1,TRBD1,NA,TRBJ2-5
TGTGCCAGCTCACCAGGGACAGCTGAGCAGTTCTTC,CASSPGTAEQFF,TRBV18,TRBD1,NA,TRBJ2-1
TGTGCCAGTAGTTCCCATGACCAGGCTAATCAGCCCCAGCATTTT,CASSSHDQANQPQHF,TRBV19,NA,NA,TRBJ1-5
TGTGCCAGCAGCCCTAAACAGGGCGTTCTCGACGAGCAGTACTTC,CASSPKQGVLDEQYF,TRBV28,NA,once,TRBJ2-7
TGTGCCAGCTCACCCCGGGGTTGGAATGAGCAGTTCTTC,CASSPRGWNEQFF,TRBV18,NA,NA,TRBJ2-1
TGTGCCAGCAGCTCACCTGGGCTCCTCAATGAGCAGTTCTTC,CASSSPGLLNEQFF,TRBV7-2,NA,NA,TRBJ2-1
TGTGCCAGCAGCGTTGGACAGAATTATGGCTACACCTTC,CASSVGQNYGYTF,TRBV7-2,NA,NA,TRBJ1-2
TGTGCCAGTCCACGAACGGCCTTCGAGGGCCGGATCACTGAAGCTTTCTTT,CASPRTAFEGRITEAFF,TRBV28,NA,once,TRBJ1-1
TGTGCCTGGAGTGCCCCGGGGGGAGGTGAGCAGTTCTTC,CAWSAPGGGEQFF,TRBV30,TRBD2,once,TRBJ2-1
TGTGCCAGCAGCCAAGAGTGGACAATCTTCAATGAGCAGTTCTTC,CASSQEWTIFNEQFF,TRBV14,NA,NA,TRBJ2-1
TGTGCCAGCAGTGAGGGACAGGGAAACTATGGCTACACCTTC,CASSEGQGNYGYTF,TRBV28,TRBD1,NA,TRBJ1-2
TGTGCCAGCAGCTTCCGAACAGGGGGCTTGAGGAGCAATCAGCCCCAGCATTTT,CASSFRTGGLRSNQPQHF,TRBV5-8,TRBD1,NA,TRBJ1-5
TGTGCCAGCTCAATTGACAGGGGGCTTGGCTATGGCTACACCTTC,CASSIDRGLGYGYTF,TRBV18,TRBD1,once,TRBJ1-2
TGTGCCAGCAGTCGCCTTTGGAGTAGGGCCAAAAACATTCAGTACTTC,CASSRLWSRAKNIQYF,TRBV28,NA,NA,TRBJ2-4
TGTGCCAGCAGCTCCCCCCAGGGGGCGCGCACCGGGGAGCTGTTTTTT,CASSSPQGARTGELFF,TRBV7-3,TRBD1,NA,TRBJ2-2
TGCAGTGCTATTGACAGGGCTACATTAGACACTGAAGCTTTCTTT,CSAIDRATLDTEAFF,TRBV20-1,TRBD1,NA,TRBJ1-1
TGTGCCAGCAGCCCGGGACAGCGTCAAGAGACCCAGTACTTC,CASSPGQRQETQYF,TRBV7-2,TRBD1,NA,TRBJ2-5
TGTGCCAGCAGCTTCGAGGGAAATGAAAAACTGTTTTTT,CASSFEGNEKLFF,TRBV5-5,NA,few,TRBJ1-4
TGTGCCAGCGGCCGGGACAGAGGACAGCCCCAGCATTTT,CASGRDRGQPQHF,TRBV7-2,TRBD1,NA,TRBJ1-5
TGCGCCAGCAGCTTGACCAGGGGGCTGGGGACTGAAGCTTTCTTT,CASSLTRGLGTEAFF,TRBV5-1,TRBD1,few,TRBJ1-1
TGTGCCAGCAGCGGGGGGACATATGAAAAACTGTTTTTT,CASSGGTYEKLFF,TRBV2,NA,NA,TRBJ1-4
TGTGCTAGTGGTTTGGTGCGAGAACGAGGAAACACCATATATTTT,CASGLVRERGNTIYF,TRBV12-5,NA,once,TRBJ1-3